In this sample, the clone carrying this T cell receptor (beta chain) turned up a few times. The antigen is unknown. TCRdb keeps only in-frame clones here, not all; method: immunoSEQ multiplex PCR. The table lists some 25,000 clones, approximately 77% of them singletons. Excluded were patients having autoimmune disease history or systemic immunosuppression. This record belongs to a study of OX40 agonist ivuxolimab in advanced cancers. This CDR3 contains 16 residues. Losses at the gene ends were 5 bases for V and 9 bases for J; bases not matched to a gene: 10. Germline V gene lookup returns CDR1 MNHEY and CDR2 SMNVEV (reference sequence). Overall study results and limits: Both CD4+ and CD8+ T cell populations in blood had undergone clonal expansion by week 6 at 0.1 to 3.0 mg/kg.

The genes are TRBV27 and TRBJ2-1; 13 bases are a match to TRBD2. This sequence was found in an adult with an advanced solid tumor such as melanoma, head and neck, liver or kidney cancer. The sample was CD4+ or CD8+ T cells sorted from blood, taken in a trial of the OX40 agonist ivuxolimab. The CDR3 DNA sequence: TGTGCCAGCAGTCATTCTGGGACTAGCGGGGCCATTGAGCAGTTCTTC. Translation gives CASSHSGTSGAIEQFF.